This T cell receptor beta chain was sequenced for a study of blood T cells in healthy people across ages. Sample-barcoded 5' priming and a J-beta primer mix drove a second PCR of 7 to 11 cycles. Each TCR beta cDNA got a 12-nucleotide random molecular identifier. TCRdb itself ran the 5' RACE reads through MiXCR, one entry per CDR3 protein. The table lists around 620,000 distinct CDR3 sequences, 27% of them singletons, with approximately 17% in the top ten. CDR3 size: 14 residues. CDR1 and CDR2 (germline): SGHTA, FQGNSA. V was clipped by 5 bases and J by 7 bases; unmatched bases: 10. This clonotype was seen more than once but under ten times.

The V and J genes are TRBV7-2 and TRBJ1-2, with 7 nucleotides matching TRBD1. The sample taken for sequencing was blood. This TCR came from a woman between 70 and 85 years old in good health. The CDR3 DNA reads as TGTGCCAGCAGCCAACAGACAGGGATAACTGGCTACACCTTC. The encoded protein is CASSQQTGITGYTF.